This record concerns one T cell receptor beta chain sequence. Its target antigen remains unknown. Per-nucleotide qualities are absent, and no much larger clonotype sits a single base away. In total, around 600 healthy bone marrow donors made up the cohort. At the time of sampling, every cohort member was nominally healthy, though immune exposures that went unrecorded were likely present. The donor was CMV seronegative and belonged to the group of under 400 seronegative cohort members. A peripheral blood sample was provided by each donor, and peripheral blood mononuclear cells were used for TCR beta sequencing. The Qiagen DNeasy Blood Extraction Kit was used to extract genomic DNA from the blood cell samples. V and J are truncated by 0 bases and 7 bases respectively, leaving an intervening sequence of 13 bases. The CDR3 measures 14 amino acids from cysteine to phenylalanine. Just CDR3 DNA is preserved here, 42 bases in frame from base 1. In the germline V gene, CDR1 corresponds to SGHTS and CDR2 to YDEGEE.

Libraries were made using the immunoSEQ multiplex PCR assay. The multiplex PCR relied on a mix of 60 forward primers for TCR Vbeta segments and 13 reverse primers for TCR Jbeta segments. The CDR3 region of rearranged TCR beta genes was amplified from genomic DNA by a multiplex PCR assay. The Illumina HiSeq System was used to sequence the amplified TCR beta libraries as 87-base-pair reads. The original pipeline was this. A later analysis tallied 75 million to 95 million unique TCR beta chains across the 700 or so repertoires, and approximately 12 million of those chains were shared by two or more donors. Raw reads were error-corrected and collapsed into unique sequences with a nearest-neighbor algorithm that merged closely related sequences to remove PCR and sequencing errors. CDR3 sequences were aligned to IMGT reference sequences to assign V, D and J gene segments. Each retained sequence needed at least a six-nucleotide match to both a V gene segment and a J gene segment. A rearrangement counted as productive if the CDR3 had no stop codons and remained in frame with V and J, and every other rearrangement counted as non-productive. CDR3 was defined according to IMGT convention as the region running from the second conserved V-encoded cysteine to the conserved J-encoded phenylalanine. The earlier analysis of about 620 of the donors excluded sequences that lacked an unambiguous match to a single V gene segment. In an earlier analysis of 450 to 700 of the donors, V segments were called functional above 56.7% productive rearrangements and were called segregating when the between-donor standard deviation exceeded 5%. A statistical classification framework was built to diagnose cytomegalovirus status from the catalog of TCR beta chain sequences. V and J gene assignment, in a later analysis, came from comparing TCR nucleotide sequences with IMGT/GENE-DB human TR gene sequences. In a later analysis, CDR3 sequences and most-parsimonious VDJ recombination scenarios were assigned using the TCRdist pipeline. A later analysis defined each TCR beta chain by its CDR3 amino acid sequence plus V-gene family, and excluded reads lacking a unique V-gene family. A later analysis removed roughly 590 highly shared, low-generation-probability nucleotide sequences to deal with suspected cross-contamination and a sequencing artifact. A later analysis calculated a clonal expansion index for each public chain from normalized within-repertoire ranks of inferred template counts. A later analysis computed generation probabilities with a VDJ recombination model fitted to out-of-frame rearrangements, and checked the results against IGoR. In a later analysis, hypergeometric tests were used to score TCR-TCR, TCR-HLA and TCR-CMV co-occurrence, with a repertoire-size bias correction applied to TCR pairs. A later analysis estimated false discovery rates by permuting HLA or CMV assignments 20 times. In a later analysis, co-occurring TCRs were grouped with DBSCAN, and TCRdist sequence similarity was added when clustering was performed within HLA-allele-positive subsets. For co-occurrence clustering, repertoires with fewer than 30,000 or more than 120,000 public chains were excluded, along with four or five repertoires with anomalous nucleotide sharing. The clones in this table, taken by TCRdb from immuneACCESS, are in-frame only. Not every clone is retained; where verified, under half of the shortfall comes from an unresolved V gene, and the cause of the rest is unknown. V and J calls and clone size are as listed in that table; D and trimming were resolved from the DNA. Within this sample are some 140,000 clones, with roughly four fifths of them counted one time only. The ten largest clones capture roughly 1.3% of the sample.

This specimen comes from a study of cytomegalovirus exposure and HLA in healthy donors (dated by TCRdb to between 2016 and 2019). At the level of the whole study: An earlier analysis of fewer than 750 of the donors reported 276 Gb of sequence data and 95 million to 140 million unique TCR beta sequences obtained from some 170 million T cells. An early release covering 550 to 700 HLA-typed donors comprised approximately 290 gigabases of sequencing data and 85 million to 100 million unique TCR sequences. Of the 300 to 450 genotyped donors, approximately 82% fell in the genetic ancestry cluster associated with self-reported Caucasian donors. The study was designed to test whether signatures of past pathogen exposure could be identified by cataloging public T cell receptors. Using immunosequencing, the study profiled T cell repertoires from about 610 subjects and related those repertoires to cytomegalovirus serostatus. In addition to the first cohort of roughly 670 subjects, a separate validation cohort of 120 different subjects was used. To predict cytomegalovirus infection status, the study brought together high-throughput TCR immunosequencing, statistical association of individual TCRs with disease status, and machine learning. In a later analysis, previously published TCR beta repertoires from 666 donors were re-analyzed and high-resolution HLA genotyping was added so that TCR occurrence patterns could be studied. In the later analysis, no new phenotypic data were used to find candidate immune exposures; instead, reliance was placed on TCR beta sequences and their occurrence across donors. An earlier analysis of some 500 of the donors used high-throughput TCR beta sequencing to judge whether each TCR beta V gene segment behaved as functional or pseudogenic. Donor age, sex, ethnicity and CMV serostatus were collected together with the repertoire data. Genome-wide SNP genotypes for about 55% of the roughly 670 donors were used in a later genetic analysis, which treated that subset as a discovery cohort. Every discovery cohort repertoire had been produced on one sequencing platform. Class I and class II HLA loci were covered by the typing at four-digit resolution. Typing coverage varied by locus: about 620-640 donors for A, B, C, DRB1 and DQB1; about 520 for DQA1; some 610 for DPA1; 400 to 480 for DPB1. Several DR-DQ haplotypes were handled as single units for association and clustering because linkage in the cohort was strong. On average, roughly 240,000 unique TCR beta nucleotide sequences were sequenced per donor among 350 to 400 genotyped donors of the cohort, with approximately 18% of those sequences being non-productive.

Results the study describes overall, beyond this receptor: A later analysis associated some 17,000 TCR beta sequences with specific HLA alleles at a false discovery rate of 0.05. The authors suggested that the approach could potentially be generalized to other disease states and immunological phenotypes. Presence/absence analyses assumed roughly uniform sequencing depth across donors, an assumption that may not hold. According to a later genetic analysis, donors in an Asian-associated ancestry cluster had fewer N-insertions in productive TCRs than the approximately 710-donor mean. The study gave a list of about 160 TCR beta chains associated with cytomegalovirus. According to a later analysis, TCR association rates differed among HLA loci, with DRB1 alleles showing the most associated TCRs and HLA-C alleles showing the fewest. A further reported finding was that TCR beta sequences accurately predicted the HLA-A and HLA-B alleles for most subjects in the first cohort. In this cohort, only TCR beta chains were sequenced, and detectable features were limited by the absence of alpha or paired-chain data. Broadly in line with IMGT annotations, most TCR beta V segments showed up in productive rearrangements about 87% or about 30% of the time in an earlier analysis of under 700 of the donors. A later genetic analysis associated a missense DCLRE1C variant with V-gene and J-gene trimming of TCR beta chains, and an independent cohort replicated the association. In vitro tests confirmed that three of the cytomegalovirus-associated TCR beta chains recognize cytomegalovirus antigens. Assigning TCR associations to individual alleles was difficult when HLA alleles, especially DR and DQ, strongly co-occurred. For the cohort, immune exposure information was limited to CMV serostatus. Cytomegalovirus status was reported to be diagnosed by the classifier with high specificity and sensitivity in both the original and validation cohorts. Compared with equally common non-associated chains, HLA-associated TCR beta chains in a later analysis were more clonally expanded and had lower generation probabilities. Across donors, most TCR sequences were observed very rarely, whereas some public TCRs were present in many individuals. The sequencing pipeline was judged likely to have produced a cluster of highly shared sequence variants as a technical artifact. Several of the top co-occurrence clusters appeared to be linked to parvovirus B19, influenza, CMV and Epstein-Barr virus, according to a later analysis. The 87-base-pair reads could not distinguish some IMGT-functional V segments, including TRBV6-2 and TRBV6-3, so those segments were excluded. The earlier analysis of almost 600 of the donors excluded 15 to 20 rarely observed V segments, including chromosome 9 orphons, because counts were too low. According to a later analysis, most CMV-associated TCR beta chains appeared to be HLA-restricted, and the HLA associations seemed to be driven largely by CMV exposure. Because HLA typing was unavailable for some donors at each locus, only the typed subset was used in association tests. Correlated functional status among segregating V segments might be attributable to linkage disequilibrium, but an unknown experimental factor could not be ruled out.

This receptor was obtained from a woman between 35 and 50 years old in good health and CMV-seronegative. The V and J genes are TRBV5-8 and TRBJ1-2; matching of 6 bases hints at TRBD1 as the D gene. Sequencing input: PBMCs. For the CDR3, the sequence is CASSLAWGGAGYTF. The DNA sequence is TGTGCCAGCAGCTTGGCCTGGGGGGGCGCTGGCTACACCTTC.